The 28 T cell receptor beta chains presented below share a single source sample, sequenced in a study of T cells in Graves' hyperthyroidism and ophthalmopathy. Regions amplified from RNA transcripts were the TCR beta CDR3 regions. The study used the HTBI primer set for a first-round RT-PCR of the TCR CDR3. TCRdb redid the calling of the multiplex PCR reads with MiXCR, one entry per CDR3 protein. In the table there are some 500,000 distinct CDR3 sequences, roughly a quarter of which are singletons. The specimen was blood. Receptor source: a woman under 40 with Graves' ophthalmopathy.

Many counts were recorded for this clonotype. V usage is TRBV11-1 and J usage is TRBJ1-1, with TRBD1 matching over 8 bases. The ends lost 1 base at V and 3 bases at J; junction bases unmatched: 7. Germline V lookup: CDR1 SGHAT, CDR2 FQDESV (reference sequence). The CDR3 spans 16 residues. CDR3 DNA sequence: TGTGCCAGCAGCTTAGTAGGCAGGGGGCGGGACACTGAAGCTTTCTTT. This codes for CASSLVGRGRDTEAFF.

This clonotype has at least ten counts. The chain couples TRBV28 to TRBJ2-7, with 7 bases fitting TRBD1. The CDR3 consists of 12 residues. Germline V gene lookup returns CDR1 MDHEN and CDR2 SYDVKM. J lost 3 bases, V lost 8 bases, and 4 bases had no gene match. CDR3 nucleotide sequence: TGTGCCAGCTACGGGACAGACTACGAGCAGTACTTC. Translation gives CASYGTDYEQYF.

V is TRBV12-3 or TRBV12-4 and J is TRBJ2-2; tentative D call: TRBD1 (5 bases). The CDR3 totals 14 residues. V lost 7 bases and J 7 bases, leaving 16 bases between the germline ends. Here the CDR3 reads CASKTAAWGGELFF. As DNA, the CDR3 is TGTGCCAGCAAGACAGCCGCGTGGGGCGGGGAGCTGTTTTTT.

The rearrangement links TRBV6-1 to TRBJ1-3, with D uncertain. The V end lost 1 base, the J end lost 4 bases, and 5 bases lay between the germline ends. Germline CDR1 and CDR2: MNHNS and SASEGT. The CDR3 is made up of 13 amino acids. CDR3 amino acids: CASSEVRGNTIYF. CDR3 nucleotide sequence: TGTGCCAGCAGTGAAGTCCGGGGAAACACCATATATTTT.

V usage is TRBV27 and J usage is TRBJ2-2; 7 positions agree with TRBD2. The CDR3 has 16 residues. CDR1 and CDR2 (germline): MNHEY, SMNVEV (reference sequence). V dropped 0 bases and J dropped 4; count of bases not matched to a gene: 5. CDR3 coding DNA: TGTGCCAGCAGTTTATCGTGGCGGGAGCGCACCGGGGAGCTGTTTTTT. Protein sequence: CASSLSWRERTGELFF.

This clonotype was counted ten times or more. J is TRBJ2-5 and V is TRBV20-1, with 11 bases aligning to TRBD2. Germline V gene sequence: CDR1 DFQATT, CDR2 SNEGSKA (reference sequence). This CDR3 has 12 amino acids. Unmatched junction bases numbered 3, after V lost 6 bases and J lost 6 bases. CDR3 nucleotide sequence: TGCAGTGCAACTAGCGGGGGACAGACCCAGTACTTC. This sequence encodes CSATSGGQTQYF.

CDR3: CSAEHQDITYEQYF. For the CDR3, the DNA is TGCAGCGCGGAACACCAAGATATAACCTACGAGCAGTACTTC. V and J are TRBV29-1 and TRBJ2-7; D is uncertain. Germline values: CDR1 SQVTM, CDR2 ANQGSEA. The ends were cut back, 7 bases at V and 2 bases at J, with 18 bases in the middle. This CDR3 is 14 amino acids long.

This clonotype was counted many times. The chain combines TRBV12-3 or TRBV12-4 with TRBJ1-5; D is unresolved. Trimming cost V 3 bases and J 7 bases, with 13 bases left between them. CDR3 length equals 14 residues. The CDR3 DNA follows: TGTGCCAGCAGTTTGATGATGGGAGAACAGCCCCAGCATTTT. As protein: CASSLMMGEQPQHF.

This clonotype was seen ten or more times. The V gene is TRBV2, the J gene TRBJ2-7; D unresolved. CDR3 length: 14 residues. The germline V gene encodes CDR1 SNHLY and CDR2 FYNNEI. The ends were cut back, 3 bases at V and 5 bases at J, with 14 bases in the middle. The CDR3 region has the DNA TGTGCCAGCAGTGACCGGCGCGGTACCCACGAGCAGTACTTC. Amino acids: CASSDRRGTHEQYF. The full variable domain, its missing parts supplied by reference TRBV2 and TRBJ2-7, is EPEVTQTPSHQVTQMGQEVILRCVPISNHLYFYWYRQILGQKVEFLVSFYNNEISEKSEIFDDQFSVERPDGSNFTLKIRSTKLEDSAMYFCASSDRRGTHEQYFGPGTRLTVT.

The CDR3 DNA sequence: TGCAGCGTTGAAGAAATCCGGGACAGGGGCTACGAGCAGTACTTC. This encodes CSVEEIRDRGYEQYF. J is TRBJ2-7 and V is TRBV29-1, with 10 bases identical to TRBD1. The CDR3 runs 15 residues. CDR1 SQVTM and CDR2 ANQGSEA come from the germline V gene. The junction had 5 bases not matched to a gene; V was cut back by 0 bases and J by 3 bases.

Ten or more counts support this clonotype. The rearrangement uses TRBV9 and TRBJ1-6; unclear D gene. This CDR3 contains 13 residues. Per the germline V gene, CDR1 is SGDLS and CDR2 is YYNGEE. The V gene lost 4 bases and the J gene lost 9 bases, with 11 bases spanning the gap. For the CDR3, the DNA is TGTGCCAGCAGCCGGAGCCGACGTTCACCCCTCCACTTT. Translation gives CASSRSRRSPLHF.

This clonotype was recorded many times. This chain connects TRBV6-1 to TRBJ1-6, with TRBD1 identical over 10 bases. Germline CDR1 reads MNHNS; CDR2 reads SASEGT. The CDR3 totals 15 residues. V lost 5 bases, J lost 10 bases, and 8 bases stayed unmatched. CDR3 in DNA: TGTGCCAGCAGTACCTCCGGGACAGGGGAGTCACCCCTCCACTTT. It codes for CASSTSGTGESPLHF.

There are many counts of this clonotype. The chain links TRBV5-5 to TRBJ2-5; TRBD2 aligns across 9 bases. CDR1 is SGHKS, CDR2 YYEKEE, per germline (reference sequence). V gave up 0 bases and J gave up 8 bases; unmatched junction bases: 8. CDR3 size: 15 residues. The CDR3 DNA is TGTGCCAGCAGCTTGGTTGGTAGCGGGGGCGCTACCCAGTACTTC. Encoded protein: CASSLVGSGGATQYF.

The genes are TRBV5-1 and TRBJ1-2, with D maybe TRBD1 (6 bases). Germline V gene lookup returns CDR1 SGHRS and CDR2 YFSETQ. This CDR3 has 14 amino acids. The V end was cut by 1 base, the J end by 8 bases, with 15 bases between. The CDR3 sequence: CASSLIIGGRGYTF. CDR3 bases: TGCGCCAGCAGCTTGATCATCGGGGGCCGGGGCTACACCTTC.

For this clonotype: Since a much larger clone is just one base distant, this may be a read error. This chain uses TRBV19 with TRBJ2-5, with TRBD2 identical over 13 bases. Per germline, CDR1 LNHDA and CDR2 SQIVND (reference sequence). The CDR3 loop spans 16 amino acids. Here the CDR3 reads CAISLTSGGRAETQYF. DNA for the CDR3: TGTGCCATTAGTCTGACTAGCGGGGGGCGGGCGGAGACCCAGTACTTC.

In its sample, this clonotype was seen a few times. A read error may explain this, as a much larger clone is one base away. The V call is TRBV20-1, the J call TRBJ1-5; possibly TRBD1 for D (5 bases). Germline values: CDR1 DFQATT, CDR2 SNEGSKA (reference sequence). This CDR3 has 16 amino acids. The CDR3 spells CSVKTLSAGENQSQHF. CDR3 nucleotides: TGCAGTGTTAAAACCCTCTCCGCGGGGGAGAATCAGTCCCAGCATTTT.

This clonotype was detected only a few times. The J gene is TRBJ1-1, the V gene TRBV6-2 or TRBV6-3; 7 nucleotides match TRBD1. Germline trimming cut 4 bases from V and 4 bases from J; bases unmatched to any gene: 6. This CDR3 has 14 amino acids. The germline CDR1 and CDR2 sequences are MNHEY and SVGEGT. Written as DNA, the CDR3 is TGTGCCAGCAGTTTGGGACAGTGGTTCACTGAAGCTTTCTTT. This codes for CASSLGQWFTEAFF.

This clonotype has ten or more counts. This chain connects TRBV28 to TRBJ2-2, with D possibly being TRBD1 (6 bases). This CDR3 is built from 14 residues. Trimming took 7 bases from V and 4 from J, leaving 13 bases between them. Germline lookup yields CDR1 MDHEN and CDR2 SYDVKM. CDR3: CASNQGLGTGELFF. CDR3 DNA sequence: TGTGCCAGCAACCAGGGGCTCGGCACCGGGGAGCTGTTTTTT.

The sample holds a few counts of this clonotype. The V and J genes are TRBV28 and TRBJ2-5; tentatively, D is TRBD1 or TRBD2 (6 bases each). Germline values: CDR1 MDHEN, CDR2 SYDVKM. The CDR3 covers 12 residues. Trimming left V 6 bases short and J 4 bases short, with 9 bases between. DNA for the CDR3: TGTGCCAGCAGAGGGGGGCTAGAGACCCAGTACTTC. Translation gives CASRGGLETQYF.

The sample holds many counts of this clonotype. The chain has TRBV27 and TRBJ1-5; tentative D call: TRBD1 (5 bases). This CDR3 region has 13 residues. Germline V gene data show CDR1 as MNHEY and CDR2 as SMNVEV (reference sequence). Deletions cut 6 bases from V and 9 bases from J, with 15 bases between. CDR3 protein: CASRGGAFGPQHF. DNA of the CDR3: TGTGCCAGCAGGGGTGGGGCCTTCGGGCCCCAGCATTTT.

Many counts were recorded for this clonotype. The rearrangement joins TRBV29-1 to TRBJ2-7; D perhaps matches TRBD1 (5 bases). The CDR3 runs 12 residues. Germline V gene data show CDR1 as SQVTM and CDR2 as ANQGSEA. Between the trimmed V and J ends, which lost 2 bases and 4 bases, there was a span of 9 bases. CDR3 DNA sequence: TGCAGCGTTGAAATTGACAGATACGAGCAGTACTTC. Residues: CSVEIDRYEQYF.

The rearrangement links TRBV2 to TRBJ1-1, with a tentative D call TRBD1 (5 bases). The V end was cut by 6 bases, the J end by 3 bases, with 17 bases between. The CDR3 covers 15 residues. CDR1 SNHLY and CDR2 FYNNEI come from the germline V gene. The CDR3 reads CASSQTAPADTEAFF. The CDR3 nucleotides are TGTGCCAGCAGCCAGACAGCTCCGGCGGACACTGAAGCTTTCTTT.

This clonotype has at least ten counts. J is TRBJ1-1 and V is TRBV4-1, with D possibly matching TRBD1 (6 bases). CDR1 is MGHRA, CDR2 YSYEKL, per germline. V was shortened by 3 bases and J by 1 base, with 9 bases between the two germline ends. The CDR3 is made up of 14 amino acids. The CDR3 loop reads CASSQPGQNTEAFF. The CDR3 nucleotides are TGCGCCAGCAGCCAGCCGGGACAGAACACTGAAGCTTTCTTT.

This clonotype was seen at least ten times. J is TRBJ1-2 and V is TRBV2; the D is unclear. Trimming pared 4 bases from V and 5 bases from J, leaving 17 bases between. This CDR3 spans 15 amino acids. Germline CDR1 reads SNHLY; CDR2 reads FYNNEI. This CDR3 reads CASSASRTDPYGYTF. The CDR3 nucleotides read TGTGCCAGCAGTGCCAGTAGGACGGACCCATATGGCTACACCTTC.

This sequence joins TRBV3-1 and TRBJ1-3; no definite D call. CDR3 length: 11 amino acids. The V gene's germline CDR1 is LGHDT and CDR2 YNNKEL (reference sequence). V lost 2 bases to trimming and J lost 6 bases, with 2 bases between them. CDR3 protein: CASSQLNTIYF. In DNA form, the CDR3 reads TGTGCCAGCAGCCAACTAAACACCATATATTTT.

This clonotype was counted ten times or more. The J gene is TRBJ2-5, the V gene TRBV11-2; D remains unclear. The CDR3 contains 13 residues. Between the trimmed V and J ends, which lost 1 base and 5 bases, there was a span of 8 bases. CDR1 is SGHAT and CDR2 is FQNNGV in the germline V gene. This CDR3 is CASSLAFSETQYF. The CDR3 bases are TGTGCCAGCAGCTTAGCATTCAGTGAGACCCAGTACTTC.

This chain joins TRBV6-5 and TRBJ2-4; D unresolved. The V and J ends lost 2 bases and 6 bases respectively, with 11 bases between them. The CDR3 is 14 amino acids. Germline V CDR1 and CDR2: MNHEY, SVGAGI. The CDR3 DNA reads as TGTGCCAGCAGTTACCGGTCGCGGCCAAACATTCAGTACTTC. As protein: CASSYRSRPNIQYF.

For the CDR3, the DNA is TGTGCCAGCAACTACAGGGAACGGGGGAACACTGAAGCTTTCTTT. Amino acid sequence: CASNYRERGNTEAFF. The genes are TRBV7-8 and TRBJ1-1, with a possible D match to TRBD1 (6 bases). There are 15 residues in the CDR3. V lost 7 bases and J 1 base, leaving 16 bases between the germline ends. Per the germline V gene, CDR1 is SGHVS and CDR2 is FQNEAQ.